One and the same sample provided the 4 T cell receptor beta chains below, sequenced in a study of shared clonotypes between healthy human individuals. Profiling relied on immunoSEQ multiplex PCR, and the TCRdb table lists in-frame clones only, not all of them. The sample includes some 600,000 clones, about 96% of them seen just once. Naive CD8 isolation took CD45RO-negative cells positively selected for CCR7 and excluded terminally differentiated effector memory CD45RA+ cells. The sample consisted of naive CD8+ T cells sorted from blood. The receptors here all came from a woman younger than 45 in good health.

The chain is built from TRBV27 and TRBJ2-7; tentatively, D is TRBD1 (6 bases). V lost 5 bases, J lost 2 bases, and 16 bases lay in between. Germline V lookup: CDR1 MNHEY, CDR2 SMNVEV (reference sequence). This CDR3 has 15 amino acids. The CDR3 region is CASSPRGSGAYEQYF. CDR3 sequence (DNA): TGTGCCAGCAGTCCCAGGGGAAGTGGGGCCTACGAGCAGTACTTC.

The chain links TRBV4-2 to TRBJ1-2; no definite D call. V lost 4 bases and J lost 4, with 13 bases in between. The length of the CDR3 is 14 residues. Germline V gene data show CDR1 as LGHNA and CDR2 as YNFKEQ. The CDR3, as DNA: TGTGCCAGCAGCCCCGGACGCTCAACCTATGGCTACACCTTC. This codes for CASSPGRSTYGYTF.

The chain has TRBV2 and TRBJ1-2; TRBD1 aligns across 8 bases. Per the germline V gene, CDR1 is SNHLY and CDR2 is FYNNEI. The CDR3 sequence is 14 residues long. V lost 1 base to trimming and J lost 8 bases; unmatched junction nucleotides: 6. CDR3 amino acids: CASSEGQGARGYTF. The CDR3 bases are TGTGCCAGCAGTGAAGGGCAGGGGGCGCGGGGCTACACCTTC. The whole variable domain, filled in from reference TRBV2 and TRBJ1-2, reads EPEVTQTPSHQVTQMGQEVILRCVPISNHLYFYWYRQILGQKVEFLVSFYNNEISEKSEIFDDQFSVERPDGSNFTLKIRSTKLEDSAMYFCASSEGQGARGYTFGSGTRLTVV.

V usage is TRBV5-4 and J usage is TRBJ2-7; 14 nucleotides align to TRBD2. This CDR3 has 16 residues. Germline V gives CDR1 SGHNT, CDR2 YYREEE (reference sequence). Unmatched junction bases numbered 10, after V lost 4 bases and J lost 7 bases. The CDR3 is CASSQALGLAGVEQYF. The CDR3 nucleotides read TGTGCCAGCAGCCAGGCTTTGGGACTAGCGGGAGTAGAGCAGTACTTC.